One and the same sample provided the 7 T cell receptor beta chains below, sequenced in a study of blood T cell repertoires in COVID-19. Profiling relied on immunoSEQ multiplex PCR, and the TCRdb table lists in-frame clones only, not all of them. Here the sample spans about 29,000 clones, roughly 90% being singletons. The sequenced sample consisted of peripheral blood. These receptor sequences come from a human donor in a cohort sampled during active COVID-19.

The V call is TRBV5-1, the J call TRBJ2-5, with TRBD2 identical over 14 bases. Germline-derived CDR1 and CDR2 are SGHRS and YFSETQ. The CDR3 is made up of 15 amino acids. V shed 4 bases, J shed 9 bases, and the junction held 8 bases outside the gene matches. The CDR3 sequence is CASSTGTSGGEAQYF. Here the CDR3 DNA reads TGCGCCAGCAGCACCGGGACTAGCGGGGGCGAGGCCCAGTACTTC. Full variable domain (rest looked up from reference TRBV5-1 and TRBJ2-5): KAGVTQTPRYLIKTRGQQVTLSCSPISGHRSVSWYQQTPGQGLQFLFEYFSETQRNKGNFPGRFSGRQFSNSRSEMNVSTLELGDSALYLCASSTGTSGGEAQYFGPGTRLLVL.

There are a few counts of this clone. The chain recombines TRBV19 with TRBJ1-5; D is ambiguous. Trimming shortened V by 3 bases and J by 7 bases, and 13 bases separated the two germline ends. The CDR3 sequence is 14 residues long. CDR1 and CDR2 from the germline V gene are LNHDA and SQIVND (reference sequence). DNA of the CDR3: TGTGCCAGTAGTATGAAGGGAGGGCAGCAGCCCCAGCATTTT. This translates into CASSMKGGQQPQHF. The variable domain in full, with the rest retrieved from reference TRBV19 and TRBJ1-5, is DGGITQSPKYLFRKEGQNVTLSCEQNLNHDAMYWYRQDPGQGLRLIYYSQIVNDFQKGDIAEGYSVSREKKESFPLTVTSAQKNPTAFYLCASSMKGGQQPQHFGDGTRLSIL.

The chain links TRBV5-1 to TRBJ2-3; D is ambiguous. Trimming cost V 2 bases and J 1 base, with 5 bases left between them. The CDR3 has 13 amino acids. CDR1 is SGHRS and CDR2 is YFSETQ in the germline V gene. CDR3 residues: CASSFSGTDTQYF. In nucleotides, the CDR3 is TGCGCCAGCAGCTTCTCCGGCACAGATACGCAGTATTTT.

In DNA, the CDR3 is TGTGCCAGCAGTTTGGGAGGAGCCCTTAGCACAGATACGCAGTATTTT. The encoded protein is CASSLGGALSTDTQYF. The chain combines TRBV28 with TRBJ2-3, with a weak D call TRBD2 (6 bases). From germline, CDR1 is MDHEN and CDR2 SYDVKM. Trimming removed 3 bases from V and 0 bases from J, with 13 bases in between. CDR3 length equals 16 residues. The whole variable domain, remainder taken from reference TRBV28 and TRBJ2-3, is DVKVTQSSRYLVKRTGEKVFLECVQDMDHENMFWYRQDPGLGLRLIYFSYDVKMKEKGDIPEGYSVSREKKERFSLILESASTNQTSMYLCASSLGGALSTDTQYFGPGTRLTVL.

The DNA of the CDR3 is TGCAGTGCTAGTAGGGACAGTAATTCACCCCTCCACTTT. Its translation is CSASRDSNSPLHF. This chain connects TRBV20-1 to TRBJ1-6, with TRBD1 matching 7 bases. The CDR3 extends over 13 amino acids. V lost 3 bases to trimming and J lost 6 bases; unmatched junction nucleotides: 2. CDR1 is DFQATT and CDR2 is SNEGSKA in the germline V gene (reference sequence).

The chain joins TRBV6-5 to TRBJ2-7, with unresolved D. Trimming cost V 6 bases and J 5 bases, with 11 bases left between them. Germline V gives CDR1 MNHEY, CDR2 SVGAGI. The length of the CDR3 is 12 residues. In DNA, the CDR3 is TGTGCCAGCAGGATACAGCCCAACGAGCAGTACTTC. Its protein is CASRIQPNEQYF.

J is TRBJ2-5 and V is TRBV5-4, with 10 bases identical to TRBD2. V trimming: 6 bases; J trimming: 3 bases; junction bases outside the gene matches: 8. The germline V gene encodes CDR1 SGHNT and CDR2 YYREEE (reference sequence). The CDR3 runs 15 residues. The CDR3 protein is CASNKRGGVEETQYF. The CDR3 DNA is TGTGCCAGCAACAAGCGGGGGGGCGTCGAAGAGACCCAGTACTTC.